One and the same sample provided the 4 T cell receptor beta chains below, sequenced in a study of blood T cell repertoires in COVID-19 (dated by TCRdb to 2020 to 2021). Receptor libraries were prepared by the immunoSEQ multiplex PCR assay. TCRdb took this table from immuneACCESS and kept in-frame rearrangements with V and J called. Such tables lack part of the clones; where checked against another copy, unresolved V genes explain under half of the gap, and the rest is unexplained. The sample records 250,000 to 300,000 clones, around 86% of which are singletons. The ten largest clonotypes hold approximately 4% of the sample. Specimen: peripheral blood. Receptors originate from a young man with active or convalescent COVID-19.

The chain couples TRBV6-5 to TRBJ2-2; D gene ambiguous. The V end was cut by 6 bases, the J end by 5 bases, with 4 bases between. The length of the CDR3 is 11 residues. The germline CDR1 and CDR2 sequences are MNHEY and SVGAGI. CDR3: CASSETGELFF. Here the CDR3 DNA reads TGTGCCAGCAGCGAGACCGGGGAGCTGTTTTTT.

The CDR3 is CARNDRTIHEQYF. The CDR3, as DNA: TGTGCCAGGAACGACAGGACCATCCACGAGCAGTACTTC. The chain carries TRBV21-1 and TRBJ2-7; the table's TRBD1 call for D was not verified on the DNA. TRBV21-1 is a recognized pseudogene. The CDR3 has 13 residues.

CDR3 bases: TGTGCCAGCAGTTCACCTACAGGCACTGAAGCTTTCTTT. It encodes CASSSPTGTEAFF. The chain links TRBV27 to TRBJ1-1; D perhaps matches TRBD1 (5 bases). The length of the CDR3 is 13 residues. The ends were cut back, 4 bases at V and 4 bases at J, with 10 bases in the middle. Germline CDR1 reads MNHEY; CDR2 reads SMNVEV (reference sequence).

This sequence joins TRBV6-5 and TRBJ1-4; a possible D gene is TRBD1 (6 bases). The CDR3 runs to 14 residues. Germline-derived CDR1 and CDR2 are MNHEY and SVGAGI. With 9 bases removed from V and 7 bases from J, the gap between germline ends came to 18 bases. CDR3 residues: CASSLGALGEKLFF. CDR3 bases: TGTGCCAGTTCTTTGGGGGCATTGGGTGAAAAACTGTTTTTT.